A single sample is the source of the 17 T cell receptor beta chains below, sequenced in a study of CD8+ T cells in alopecia areata. Indicated treatment: oral pan-JAK inhibitor, 5-10 mg twice daily. Extracted RNA was reverse transcribed, and the resulting cDNA served as sequencing template. Repertoires were generated with immunoSEQ multiplex PCR, while TCRdb's copy carries only in-frame clones and drops some. In the table there are approximately 160,000 clones, less than 70% of which are singletons. The sequenced sample was CD4+ T cells sorted from blood, obtained at week 24, from a patient treated with tofacitinib. The source of these receptors is a human donor with alopecia areata.

This clone showed up just once. CDR3 DNA sequence: TGTGCCAGCAGCTCGCGGGACCCTCGGGGGACCCAGTACTTC. This sequence encodes CASSSRDPRGTQYF. The gene calls are TRBV7-2 and TRBJ2-5, with D possibly being TRBD2 (6 bases). V shed 4 bases and J shed 7 bases, with 16 bases lying between them. Per germline, CDR1 SGHTA and CDR2 FQGNSA. CDR3 length equals 14 residues.

CDR3 region: CSVDWLGNYGYTF. The CDR3 DNA reads as TGCAGCGTTGACTGGTTGGGGAACTATGGCTACACCTTC. The chain links TRBV29-1 to TRBJ1-2; no clear D. Germline V gives CDR1 SQVTM, CDR2 ANQGSEA. The CDR3 consists of 13 residues. The germline V and J ends were trimmed by 3 bases and 2 bases, with 10 bases remaining between them.

This clone was recorded a few times. The rearrangement joins TRBV2 to TRBJ2-1; D might be TRBD1 (5 bases). V was clipped by 8 bases and J by 3 bases, with 8 bases between them. This CDR3 contains 12 residues. The germline V gene has CDR1 SNHLY and CDR2 FYNNEI. CDR3 nucleotide sequence: TGTGCCAGCGGACAATTCTACAATGAGCAGTTCTTC. This encodes CASGQFYNEQFF.

Only one count was recorded for this clone. The chain combines TRBV7-9 with TRBJ2-5; possibly TRBD2 for D (5 bases). The V gene's germline CDR1 is SEHNR and CDR2 FQNEAQ (reference sequence). This CDR3 is built from 15 residues. V was shortened by 2 bases and J by 4 bases, with 14 bases between the two germline ends. The CDR3 is CASSLLGLALETQYF. In DNA form, the CDR3 reads TGTGCCAGCAGCTTACTAGGACTCGCCTTAGAGACCCAGTACTTC. The full variable domain, completed using reference TRBV7-9 and TRBJ2-5, is DTGVSQNPRHKITKRGQNVTFRCDPISEHNRLYWYRQTLGQGPEFLTYFQNEAQLEKSRLLSDRFSAERPKGSFSTLEIQRTEQGDSAMYLCASSLLGLALETQYFGPGTRLLVL.

V usage is TRBV23-1 and J usage is TRBJ2-6; 8 nucleotides align to TRBD1. TRBV23-1 is sorted into the ORF group, with uncertain function. This CDR3 region has 17 residues. Trimming cost V 6 bases and J 2 bases; bases outside gene matches: 9. This chain's CDR3 is CASRTGTGGTGANVLTF. CDR3 coding DNA: TGCGCCAGCAGGACCGGGACAGGTGGAACTGGGGCCAACGTCCTGACTTTC.

The rearrangement joins TRBV30 to TRBJ1-5; a possible D gene is TRBD1 (5 bases). The V gene's germline CDR1 is GTSNPN and CDR2 SVGIG (reference sequence). This CDR3 spans 13 amino acids. Trimming shortened V by 1 base and J by 6 bases, and 10 bases separated the two germline ends. The CDR3 reads CAWSGVGAQPQHF. The CDR3 DNA reads TGTGCCTGGAGTGGTGTTGGGGCTCAGCCCCAGCATTTT.

The chain couples TRBV7-9 to TRBJ2-6; D assignment may be TRBD1 or TRBD2 (5 bases each). Germline CDR1 reads SEHNR; CDR2 reads FQNEAQ (reference sequence). V was pared by 2 bases and J by 2 bases, with 7 bases between. The CDR3 covers 15 residues. CDR3 protein: CASSLRGAGANVLTF. As DNA, the CDR3 is TGTGCCAGCAGCTTAAGAGGGGCTGGGGCCAACGTCCTGACTTTC.

To note about this clone: Different DNA sequences within this sample yield the same CDR3. The rearrangement joins TRBV14 to TRBJ2-1; D remains unclear. The CDR3 runs 14 residues. The germline CDR1 and CDR2 sequences are SGHDN and FVKESK. V was pared by 2 bases and J by 1 base, with 6 bases between. The chain's CDR3 is CASSQWDSYNEQFF. The CDR3 DNA is TGTGCCAGCAGCCAATGGGATTCCTACAATGAGCAGTTCTTC.

The chain is built from TRBV7-9 and TRBJ2-2, with D unresolved. Germline assignment: CDR1 SEHNR and CDR2 FQNEAQ (reference sequence). The CDR3 runs to 16 residues. With 5 bases removed from V and 0 bases from J, the gap between germline ends came to 13 bases. The CDR3 reads CASSPYGRSNTGELFF. In nucleotides, the CDR3 is TGTGCCAGCAGCCCCTACGGACGGTCGAACACCGGGGAGCTGTTTTTT.

V gene TRBV5-1 combines with J gene TRBJ1-2; unclear D gene. The V and J ends lost 5 bases and 8 bases respectively, with 16 bases between them. This CDR3 is built from 13 residues. Looked up from germline, CDR1 is SGHRS and CDR2 is YFSETQ. CDR3 in amino acids: CASSFGRFQGYTF. CDR3 DNA: TGCGCCAGCAGTTTTGGACGGTTCCAGGGCTACACCTTC. The full variable domain, its missing parts supplied by reference TRBV5-1 and TRBJ1-2, is KAGVTQTPRYLIKTRGQQVTLSCSPISGHRSVSWYQQTPGQGLQFLFEYFSETQRNKGNFPGRFSGRQFSNSRSEMNVSTLELGDSALYLCASSFGRFQGYTFGSGTRLTVV.

This clone was seen a few times. The CDR3 DNA reads as TGTGCCAGCAGCTTCGTGGGGGGCGGTAGGTCACCCCTCCACTTT. This gives the protein CASSFVGGGRSPLHF. The chain carries TRBV5-8 and TRBJ1-6; weak D call: TRBD1 (6 bases). V was cut by 2 bases and J by 10 bases, with 16 bases left in between. CDR3 length equals 15 residues. Germline V gives CDR1 SGHTS, CDR2 YDEGEE.

This chain links TRBV10-3 with TRBJ1-2; a possible D gene is TRBD1 (5 bases). This CDR3 has 15 residues. Germline CDR1 is ENHRY and CDR2 is SYGVKD. Trimming stripped 6 bases from V and 7 bases from J, with 21 bases between. CDR3 nucleotide sequence: TGTGCCATCAGAACTATTCAGGGAGCTGGGAGTGGCTACACCTTC. This translates into CAIRTIQGAGSGYTF.

This clone has a single count. The rearrangement uses TRBV29-1 and TRBJ1-1; D gene ambiguous. V was shortened by 1 base and J by 4 bases, with 13 bases between the two germline ends. The CDR3 is 14 amino acids. Germline assignment: CDR1 SQVTM and CDR2 ANQGSEA. This chain's CDR3 is CSVEVWPLSTEAFF. CDR3 in DNA: TGCAGCGTTGAAGTTTGGCCCCTTAGCACTGAAGCTTTCTTT.

V gene TRBV6-1 combines with J gene TRBJ1-5, with 7 bases lining up with TRBD1. The CDR3 runs to 16 residues. V lost 2 bases and J lost 6; bases outside the gene matches: 10. CDR1 MNHNS and CDR2 SASEGT come from the germline V gene. The CDR3 nucleotides read TGTGCCAGCAGTGAAATCAAGGGGGCGCAGGTTCAGCCCCAGCATTTT. It translates to CASSEIKGAQVQPQHF.

This clone was seen a handful of times. The chain is built from TRBV29-1 and TRBJ2-7; a possible D gene is TRBD1 (5 bases). This CDR3 is built from 11 residues. Germline CDR1 SQVTM, CDR2 ANQGSEA. V gave up 0 bases and J gave up 12 bases, with 12 bases separating them. CDR3 DNA: TGCAGCGTTGAAGAGCCAGGGAAACTGTACTTC. Translated: CSVEEPGKLYF.

This clone was detected once. The rearrangement links TRBV30 to TRBJ1-2; D may be TRBD1 (5 bases). This CDR3 has 13 amino acids. The germline V gene encodes CDR1 GTSNPN and CDR2 SVGIG (reference sequence). The V gene lost 0 bases and the J gene lost 6 bases, with 11 bases spanning the gap. CDR3 sequence (DNA): TGTGCCTGGAGTGTTATGGGGCGTGATGGCTACACCTTC. Encoded protein: CAWSVMGRDGYTF.

This chain connects TRBV9 to TRBJ1-2; D uncertain. CDR1 SGDLS and CDR2 YYNGEE come from the germline V gene. This CDR3 is 11 amino acids long. Trimming removed 3 bases at V and 4 bases at J, with 4 bases between. The CDR3 nucleotides read TGTGCCAGCAGCGCCCCCTATGGCTACACCTTC. As protein: CASSAPYGYTF.